This T cell receptor beta chain was observed in a study of radiotherapy plus CTLA-4 blockade in lung cancer. Notes on the study in general: It was early blood T cell clone dynamics, with interferon-beta, that reportedly best predicted response. Subsequent to radiotherapy plus ipilimumab, tumor-derived TCR clones underwent expansion in blood.

Trimming took 6 bases from V and 0 from J, leaving 11 bases between them. The germline CDR1 and CDR2 sequences are MDHEN and SYDVKM. This CDR3 is built from 14 residues. Produced via immunoSEQ multiplex PCR; TCRdb's table is partial and in-frame only. This table holds 95,000 to 150,000 clones, 75% to 90% found once. On this clone: The antigen is unknown.

The V gene is TRBV28, the J gene TRBJ1-1; no reliable D call. This receptor was taken from a human donor with non-small cell lung cancer that progressed on radiotherapy plus ipilimumab. Sequencing was performed on peripheral blood, taken from a patient treated with radiotherapy plus ipilimumab. The CDR3 nucleotides are TGTGCCAGCAGAAGTAGCGGGGTGAACACTGAAGCTTTCTTT. The encoded protein is CASRSSGVNTEAFF.